This T cell receptor beta chain was identified during a study of T cells after yellow fever vaccination. Study-wide findings and caveats: FACS-sorted repertoires might harbor abundant contaminating clonotypes from the bulk population.

Template switching with 5'RACE generated the TCR cDNA and added a universal primer site and UMIs. TCRdb itself ran the 5' RACE reads through MiXCR, one entry per CDR3 protein. The sample has roughly 400,000 distinct CDR3 sequences; 15% to 20% are singletons. Trimming pared 10 bases from V and 4 bases from J, leaving 19 bases between. The CDR3 has 14 amino acids. Germline CDR1 reads SEHNR; CDR2 reads FQNEAQ (reference sequence). Concerning this clonotype itself: The antigen remains undetermined.

Specimen: PBMCs, collected before the yellow fever booster vaccination. The chain couples TRBV7-9 to TRBJ1-1; possible D gene TRBD1, 5 bases. The clonotype originates from a man aged 18 to 30 who received the YFV17D yellow fever vaccine. The CDR3 bases are TGTGCCACCCGGGGTAGAGGGGCCGGCACTGAAGCTTTCTTT. Its translation: CATRGRGAGTEAFF. Full variable domain (remainder filled in from reference TRBV7-9 and TRBJ1-1): DTGVSQNPRHKITKRGQNVTFRCDPISEHNRLYWYRQTLGQGPEFLTYFQNEAQLEKSRLLSDRFSAERPKGSFSTLEIQRTEQGDSAMYLCATRGRGAGTEAFFGQGTRLTVV.